Presented here are 32 T cell receptor beta chains from one specimen sequenced in a study of T cell responses to AZD1222 COVID-19 vaccine. The protocol was immunoSEQ multiplex PCR, while the TCRdb copy is restricted to in-frame clones and leaves out a portion. The sample carries just under 90,000 clones, around 89% recorded once. This specimen consisted of peripheral blood, obtained 28 days after the second AZD1222 dose. All receptors derive from an adult who received the AZD1222 COVID-19 vaccine.

The CDR3 nucleotides read TGTGCCAGCAGGGAGATTGGGGAGGAAAAACTGTTTTTT. Encoded protein: CASREIGEEKLFF. V gene TRBV11-2 combines with J gene TRBJ1-4; no definite D call. Germline lookup yields CDR1 SGHAT and CDR2 FQNNGV. V gave up 6 bases and J gave up 8 bases, with 13 bases separating them. CDR3 length: 13 amino acids.

This clone has just a few counts. V usage is TRBV19 and J usage is TRBJ1-1; no reliable D call. The V gene lost 6 bases and the J gene lost 0 bases, with 5 bases spanning the gap. This CDR3 spans 12 amino acids. Germline V gene lookup returns CDR1 LNHDA and CDR2 SQIVND (reference sequence). The DNA for the CDR3 is TGTGCCAGTAGCGAGATGAACACTGAAGCTTTCTTT. Protein product: CASSEMNTEAFF.

This clone was seen once. The V and J genes are TRBV10-1 and TRBJ1-2; D is unclear. The CDR3 loop spans 14 amino acids. Trimming pared 2 bases from V and 14 bases from J, leaving 21 bases between. CDR1 is WNHNN, CDR2 SYGVQD, per germline (reference sequence). This CDR3 is CASSERRAPATFTF. CDR3 bases: TGCGCCAGCAGTGAGCGGCGGGCCCCGGCTACTTTTACCTTC.

V and J are TRBV7-2 and TRBJ1-2, with TRBD1 matching over 9 bases. J lost 8 bases, V lost 3 bases, and 10 bases had no gene match. The CDR3 runs 15 residues. In germline, CDR1 is SGHTA, CDR2 FQGNSA. Here the CDR3 reads CASSLGSQGARGYTF. The CDR3 nucleotides are TGTGCCAGCAGCTTGGGGTCACAGGGGGCGCGCGGCTACACCTTC.

This rearrangement joins TRBV5-1 to TRBJ1-6, with 7 bases aligning to TRBD1. Germline V gene sequence: CDR1 SGHRS, CDR2 YFSETQ. The V gene end was trimmed by 4 bases and the J gene end by 0 bases; junction bases not matched to a gene: 7. The CDR3 totals 17 residues. As DNA, the CDR3 is TGCGCCAGCAGCAATCGACAGGGAAGCTCCTATAATTCACCCCTCCACTTT. It codes for CASSNRQGSSYNSPLHF.

The V and J genes are TRBV19 and TRBJ2-6; no firm D call. V lost 2 bases and J lost 0, with 5 bases in between. This CDR3 is built from 15 residues. Germline-derived CDR1 and CDR2 are LNHDA and SQIVND (reference sequence). CDR3 nucleotide sequence: TGTGCCAGTAGTATATTGCCCTCTGGGGCCAACGTCCTGACTTTC. Translating gives CASSILPSGANVLTF.

The chain uses TRBV24-1 and TRBJ1-5; no clear D. The CDR3 is 15 amino acids. Germline V gene data show CDR1 as KGHDR and CDR2 as SFDVKD. The V end was cut by 7 bases, the J end by 2 bases, with 14 bases between. CDR3 DNA: TGTGCCACCAGCGACTCGAGGACGGGCAATCAGCCCCAGCATTTT. Translated, it gives CATSDSRTGNQPQHF.

The chain uses TRBV12-3 or TRBV12-4 and TRBJ2-1; D is possibly TRBD2 (6 bases). The CDR3 loop spans 12 amino acids. V lost 7 bases to trimming and J lost 9 bases, with 13 bases between them. CDR3 in amino acids: CASNKRRGEQFF. The CDR3, as DNA: TGTGCCAGCAATAAGAGGCGGGGTGAGCAGTTCTTC.

To note about this clone: The same CDR3 arises from other DNA sequences in this sample as well. The chain couples TRBV18 to TRBJ1-5, with 9 bases aligning to TRBD1. Germline trimming cut 3 bases from V and 2 bases from J; bases unmatched to any gene: 2. The germline CDR1 and CDR2 sequences are KGHSH and LQKENI. The length of the CDR3 is 15 residues. CDR3 bases: TGTGCCAGCTCACCGGGACAGGGTGGCAATCAGCCCCAGCATTTT. Its translation is CASSPGQGGNQPQHF.

V usage is TRBV30 and J usage is TRBJ1-2; D is ambiguous. The CDR3 extends over 14 amino acids. CDR1 is GTSNPN and CDR2 is SVGIG in the germline V gene (reference sequence). Between the trimmed V and J ends, which lost 2 bases and 5 bases, there was a span of 15 bases. The CDR3 protein is CAWSPRTIGYGYTF. The CDR3 coding sequence is TGTGCCTGGAGTCCAAGGACCATCGGGTATGGCTACACCTTC.

This sequence joins TRBV9 and TRBJ1-2; D remains unclear. Trimming took off 0 bases at V and 8 bases at J, with 11 bases between the two ends. Germline values: CDR1 SGDLS, CDR2 YYNGEE. The CDR3 totals 13 residues. The CDR3 DNA reads TGTGCCAGCAGCGTAGTGGAGTCGGGGGGCTACACCTTC. This encodes CASSVVESGGYTF. The full variable domain, completed using reference TRBV9 and TRBJ1-2, is DSGVTQTPKHLITATGQRVTLRCSPRSGDLSVYWYQQSLDQGLQFLIQYYNGEERAKGNILERFSAQQFPDLHSELNLSSLELGDSALYFCASSVVESGGYTFGSGTRLTVV.

The chain couples TRBV7-9 to TRBJ2-7, with 7 bases identical to TRBD2. This CDR3 comprises 13 residues. V was pared by 1 base and J by 6 bases, with 3 bases of the junction left unmatched. Germline assignment: CDR1 SEHNR and CDR2 FQNEAQ (reference sequence). The CDR3 loop reads CASSLGTSGEQYF. CDR3 DNA: TGTGCCAGCAGCTTAGGGACTAGTGGCGAGCAGTACTTC.

This clone appeared a single time. J is TRBJ1-5 and V is TRBV3-1 (or the pseudogene TRBV3-2); D is ambiguous. CDR3 length equals 13 residues. Germline CDR1 is LGHDT and CDR2 is YNNKEL (reference sequence). V lost 0 bases, J lost 10 bases, and 10 bases lay in between. CDR3: CASSQDLGRPQHF. In DNA, the CDR3 is TGTGCCAGCAGCCAAGATCTGGGGAGACCCCAGCATTTT.

The CDR3 DNA reads as TGCGCCAGCAGCCCGGGGGGGGTCCAAGAGACCCAGTACTTC. It codes for CASSPGGVQETQYF. This chain connects TRBV5-1 to TRBJ2-5; 8 bases match TRBD2. After removal of 4 bases from V and 1 base from J, the junction contained 3 bases not matched to a gene. Germline V CDR1 and CDR2: SGHRS, YFSETQ. The CDR3 has 14 amino acids.

The J gene is TRBJ1-2, the V gene TRBV30; TRBD1 agrees at 8 bases. V lost 0 bases to trimming and J lost 8 bases; unmatched junction nucleotides: 5. There are 13 residues in the CDR3. Germline values: CDR1 GTSNPN, CDR2 SVGIG (reference sequence). The CDR3 here is CAWSVGTGGGYTF. Here the CDR3 DNA reads TGTGCCTGGAGTGTTGGGACAGGAGGAGGCTACACCTTC.

The genes are TRBV19 and TRBJ1-1; D perhaps matches TRBD1 (5 bases). V was trimmed by 2 bases and J by 1 base, leaving 8 bases between them. CDR1 is LNHDA, CDR2 SQIVND, per germline (reference sequence). This CDR3 is 14 amino acids long. CDR3: CASSIRGANTEAFF. In nucleotides, the CDR3 is TGTGCCAGTAGTATAAGGGGAGCGAACACTGAAGCTTTCTTT.

The chain joins TRBV4-1 to TRBJ1-2, with D hard to call. The CDR3 covers 13 residues. V was shortened by 2 bases and J by 2 bases, with 6 bases between the two germline ends. The germline gives CDR1 MGHRA, CDR2 YSYEKL. CDR3 coding DNA: TGCGCCAGCAGCCAAATCGGCAACTATGGCTACACCTTC. Protein sequence: CASSQIGNYGYTF.

This clone has a single count. The chain recombines TRBV5-8 with TRBJ1-5; 8 nucleotides agree with TRBD1. Germline CDR1 reads SGHTS; CDR2 reads YDEGEE. V lost 7 bases to trimming and J lost 6 bases; unmatched junction nucleotides: 6. The CDR3 spans 13 residues. CDR3 residues: CASPRGPLQPQHF. CDR3 nucleotides: TGTGCCAGCCCCAGGGGGCCGCTTCAGCCCCAGCATTTT.

V and J are TRBV19 and TRBJ1-1; D not certain. The V and J ends lost 8 bases and 1 base respectively, with 8 bases between them. From germline, CDR1 is LNHDA and CDR2 SQIVND (reference sequence). This CDR3 is built from 12 residues. This CDR3 is CASLAENTEAFF. CDR3 nucleotide sequence: TGTGCCAGTTTGGCGGAGAACACTGAAGCTTTCTTT. Combining the CDR3 with reference TRBV19 and TRBJ1-1 gives the whole variable domain DGGITQSPKYLFRKEGQNVTLSCEQNLNHDAMYWYRQDPGQGLRLIYYSQIVNDFQKGDIAEGYSVSREKKESFPLTVTSAQKNPTAFYLCASLAENTEAFFGQGTRLTVV.

The chain couples TRBV5-5 to TRBJ1-2, with D possibly being TRBD1 (5 bases). Trimming removed 0 bases at V and 2 bases at J, with 5 bases between. Germline assignment: CDR1 SGHKS and CDR2 YYEKEE (reference sequence). The CDR3 loop spans 13 amino acids. CDR3 bases: TGTGCCAGCAGCTTGGCAGGGAACTATGGCTACACCTTC. Encoded protein: CASSLAGNYGYTF.

CDR3 sequence reads: CASSDRALYGYTF. DNA of the CDR3: TGCGCCAGCAGCGACAGGGCCCTCTATGGCTACACCTTC. The J gene is TRBJ1-2, the V gene TRBV5-1; 7 nucleotides agree with TRBD1. The germline V gene has CDR1 SGHRS and CDR2 YFSETQ. The CDR3 spans 13 residues. The V segment lost 4 bases and the J segment 4 bases; nucleotides outside the gene matches: 4.

This clone was counted a single time. This chain joins TRBV5-4 and TRBJ1-6; D unresolved. Germline lookup yields CDR1 SGHNT and CDR2 YYREEE (reference sequence). The CDR3 extends over 14 amino acids. Deletions cut 4 bases from V and 6 bases from J, with 11 bases between. CDR3 residues: CASSPYAGNSPLHF. CDR3 sequence (DNA): TGTGCCAGCAGCCCGTATGCGGGTAATTCACCCCTCCACTTT.

The chain's CDR3 is CASSEFSDSPLHF. The CDR3 bases are TGTGCCAGCTCGGAATTCAGCGATTCACCCCTCCACTTT. This chain joins TRBV18 and TRBJ1-6, with D hard to call. V was clipped by 6 bases and J by 8 bases, with 11 bases between them. The CDR3 loop spans 13 amino acids. In germline, CDR1 is KGHSH, CDR2 LQKENI.

The chain employs TRBV4-3 and TRBJ2-3; D is tentatively TRBD1 or TRBD2 (7 bases each). Germline V gives CDR1 LGHNA, CDR2 YSLEER. The CDR3 has 18 amino acids. The V end lost 4 bases, the J end lost 2 bases, and 22 bases lay between the germline ends. This CDR3 is CASSLGEGQRVNTDTQYF. The CDR3 DNA sequence: TGCGCCAGCAGCCTCGGGGAGGGACAGCGGGTGAACACAGATACGCAGTATTTT.

This clone was observed a single time. The V and J genes are TRBV19 and TRBJ2-2; 8 bases are shared with TRBD1. The ends lost 1 base at V and 7 bases at J; junction bases unmatched: 8. Germline CDR1 reads LNHDA; CDR2 reads SQIVND (reference sequence). This CDR3 contains 16 residues. CDR3 bases: TGTGCCAGTAGTATAGGTCTTCAGGGGGCCTACGGGGAGCTGTTTTTT. Translation: CASSIGLQGAYGELFF.

This clone has just one count. This chain joins TRBV28 and TRBJ1-1; D remains unclear. The V end was cut by 4 bases, the J end by 2 bases, with 8 bases between. The V gene's germline CDR1 is MDHEN and CDR2 SYDVKM. The CDR3 totals 13 residues. The CDR3 DNA reads as TGTGCCAGCAGTTCCCCCTCTAACACTGAAGCTTTCTTT. Protein sequence: CASSSPSNTEAFF.

J is TRBJ1-1 and V is TRBV5-4; no clear D. Trimming took 0 bases from V and 7 from J, leaving 16 bases between them. This CDR3 spans 15 amino acids. Germline V gene data show CDR1 as SGHNT and CDR2 as YYREEE (reference sequence). CDR3 protein: CASSLAGSVPGEAFF. The CDR3 DNA is TGTGCCAGCAGCTTGGCGGGATCGGTTCCGGGTGAAGCTTTCTTT.

This rearrangement joins TRBV28 to TRBJ1-2; 10 bases fit TRBD1. The germline V gene encodes CDR1 MDHEN and CDR2 SYDVKM. This CDR3 is 16 amino acids long. Trimming took 5 bases from V and 3 from J; bases not matched to a gene: 9. The CDR3 coding sequence is TGTGCCAGCAGTCCTCCGTTGGGACAGGGGTACTATGGCTACACCTTC. Residues: CASSPPLGQGYYGYTF.

This clone came up a few times. The gene calls are TRBV23-1 and TRBJ1-4; D is undetermined. TRBV23-1 is designated an ORF whose function remains uncertain. This CDR3 is 16 amino acids long. Trimming removed 1 base from V and 7 bases from J, with 16 bases in between. CDR3 nucleotides: TGCGCCAGCAGTCAATTGGACGATCTCCAGAGTGAAAAACTGTTTTTT. This codes for CASSQLDDLQSEKLFF.

V gene TRBV6-5 combines with J gene TRBJ1-4, with TRBD1 matching 8 bases. After removal of 10 bases from V and 6 bases from J, the junction contained 10 bases not matched to a gene. Germline V CDR1 and CDR2: MNHEY, SVGAGI. The CDR3 spans 14 residues. CDR3 in DNA: TGTGCCACCTGGACAGGGAAGTGGGATGAAAAACTGTTTTTT. Encoded protein: CATWTGKWDEKLFF.

The CDR3 region has the DNA TGTGCCAGCAGTTTACTGGACTCTACGCAGTATTTT. Protein: CASSLLDSTQYF. The rearrangement joins TRBV27 to TRBJ2-3, with D perhaps TRBD2 (5 bases). The ends were cut back, 2 bases at V and 8 bases at J, with 8 bases in the middle. CDR1 and CDR2 from the germline V gene are MNHEY and SMNVEV (reference sequence). The CDR3 totals 12 residues.

The rearrangement joins TRBV6-2 or TRBV6-3 to TRBJ1-6; 9 nucleotides line up with TRBD1. V gave up 6 bases and J gave up 7 bases; unmatched junction bases: 7. CDR1 MNHEY and CDR2 SVGEGT come from the germline V gene. This CDR3 has 15 amino acids. The CDR3 loop reads CASSPRDRENSPLHF. The CDR3 bases are TGTGCCAGCAGCCCCCGGGACAGGGAAAATTCACCCCTCCACTTT.